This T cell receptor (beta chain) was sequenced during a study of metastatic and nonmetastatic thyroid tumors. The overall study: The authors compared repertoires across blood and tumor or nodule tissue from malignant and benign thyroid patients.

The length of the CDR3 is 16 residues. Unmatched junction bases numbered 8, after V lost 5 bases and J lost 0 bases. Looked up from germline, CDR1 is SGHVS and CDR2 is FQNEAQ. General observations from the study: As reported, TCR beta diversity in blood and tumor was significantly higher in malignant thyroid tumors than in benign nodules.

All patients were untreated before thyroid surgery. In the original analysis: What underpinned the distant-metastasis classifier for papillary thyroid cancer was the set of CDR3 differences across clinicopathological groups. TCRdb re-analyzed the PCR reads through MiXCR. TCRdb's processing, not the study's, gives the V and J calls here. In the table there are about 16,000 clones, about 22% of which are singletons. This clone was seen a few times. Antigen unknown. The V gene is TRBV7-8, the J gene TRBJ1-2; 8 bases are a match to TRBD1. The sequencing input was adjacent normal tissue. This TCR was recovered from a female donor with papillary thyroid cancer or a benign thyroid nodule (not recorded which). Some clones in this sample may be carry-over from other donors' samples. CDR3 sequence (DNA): TGTGCCAGCAGCCAAGGACAGGGACACCCTAACTATGGCTACACCTTC. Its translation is CASSQGQGHPNYGYTF.